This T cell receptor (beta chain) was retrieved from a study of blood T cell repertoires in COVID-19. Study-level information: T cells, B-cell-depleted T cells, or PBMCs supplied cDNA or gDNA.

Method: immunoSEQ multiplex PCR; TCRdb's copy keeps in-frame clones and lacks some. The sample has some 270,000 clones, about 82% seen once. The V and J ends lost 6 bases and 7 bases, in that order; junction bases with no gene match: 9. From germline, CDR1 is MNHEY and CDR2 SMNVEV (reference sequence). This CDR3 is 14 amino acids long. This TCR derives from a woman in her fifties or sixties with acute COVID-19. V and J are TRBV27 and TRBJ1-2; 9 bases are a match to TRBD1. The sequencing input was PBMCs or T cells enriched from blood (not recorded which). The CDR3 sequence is CASRPGQGFSGYTF. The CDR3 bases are TGTGCCAGCAGACCGGGACAGGGTTTTTCTGGCTACACCTTC.